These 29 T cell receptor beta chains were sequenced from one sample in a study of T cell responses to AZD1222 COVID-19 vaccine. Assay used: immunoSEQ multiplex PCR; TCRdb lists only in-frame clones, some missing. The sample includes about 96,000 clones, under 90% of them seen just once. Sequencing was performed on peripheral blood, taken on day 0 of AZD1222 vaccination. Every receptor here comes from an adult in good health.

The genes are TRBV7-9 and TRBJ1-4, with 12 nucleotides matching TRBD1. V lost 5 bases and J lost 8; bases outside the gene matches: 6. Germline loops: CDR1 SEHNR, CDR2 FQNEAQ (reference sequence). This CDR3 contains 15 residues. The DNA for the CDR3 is TGTGCCAGCAGCCCGGGGACAGGGGGCTTAGAAAAACTGTTTTTT. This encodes CASSPGTGGLEKLFF.

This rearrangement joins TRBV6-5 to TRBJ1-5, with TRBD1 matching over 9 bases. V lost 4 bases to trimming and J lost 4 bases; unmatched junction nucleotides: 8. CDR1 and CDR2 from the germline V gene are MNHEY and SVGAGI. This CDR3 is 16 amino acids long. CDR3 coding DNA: TGTGCCAGCAGTTTCATCGGGACAGGGCCGAATCAGCCCCAGCATTTT. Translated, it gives CASSFIGTGPNQPQHF.

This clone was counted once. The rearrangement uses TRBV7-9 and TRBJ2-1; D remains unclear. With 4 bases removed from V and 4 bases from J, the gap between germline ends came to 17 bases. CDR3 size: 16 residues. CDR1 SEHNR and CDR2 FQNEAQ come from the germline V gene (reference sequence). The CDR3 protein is CASSSSPRTRYNEQFF. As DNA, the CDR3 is TGTGCCAGCAGCTCAAGTCCCCGTACAAGGTACAATGAGCAGTTCTTC.

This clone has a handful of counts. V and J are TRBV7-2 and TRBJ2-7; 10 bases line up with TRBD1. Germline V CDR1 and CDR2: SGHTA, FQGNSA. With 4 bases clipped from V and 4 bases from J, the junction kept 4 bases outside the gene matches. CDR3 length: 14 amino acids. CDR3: CASSWGQGRYEQYF. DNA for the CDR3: TGTGCCAGCAGCTGGGGACAGGGGCGGTACGAGCAGTACTTC.

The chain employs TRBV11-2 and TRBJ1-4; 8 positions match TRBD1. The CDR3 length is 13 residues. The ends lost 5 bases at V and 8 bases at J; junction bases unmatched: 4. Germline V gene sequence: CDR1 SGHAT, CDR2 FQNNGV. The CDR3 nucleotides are TGTGCCAGCAGCGGCGGACAGGGCGAAAAACTGTTTTTT. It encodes CASSGGQGEKLFF.

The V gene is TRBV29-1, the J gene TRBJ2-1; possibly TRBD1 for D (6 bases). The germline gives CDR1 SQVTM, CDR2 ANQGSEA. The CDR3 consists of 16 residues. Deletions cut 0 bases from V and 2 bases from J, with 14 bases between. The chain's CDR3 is CSVEDLYRATYNEQFF. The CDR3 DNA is TGCAGCGTTGAAGACCTATACAGGGCCACCTACAATGAGCAGTTCTTC.

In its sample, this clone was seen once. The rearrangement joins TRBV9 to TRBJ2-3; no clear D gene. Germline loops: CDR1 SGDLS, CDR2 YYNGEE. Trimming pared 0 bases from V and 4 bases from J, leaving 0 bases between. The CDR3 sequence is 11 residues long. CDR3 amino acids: CASSVADTQYF. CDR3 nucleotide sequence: TGTGCCAGCAGCGTAGCAGATACGCAGTATTTT.

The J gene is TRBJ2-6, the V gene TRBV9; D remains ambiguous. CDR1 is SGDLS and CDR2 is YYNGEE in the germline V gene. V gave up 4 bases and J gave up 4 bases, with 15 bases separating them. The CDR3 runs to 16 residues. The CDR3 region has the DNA TGTGCCAGCAGCTCCAACGCCGGTTCCGGGGCCAACGTCCTGACTTTC. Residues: CASSSNAGSGANVLTF.

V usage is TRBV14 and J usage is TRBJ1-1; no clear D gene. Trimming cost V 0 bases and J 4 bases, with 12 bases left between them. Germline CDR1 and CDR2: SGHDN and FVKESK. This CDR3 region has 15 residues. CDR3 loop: CASSQDYRPFTEAFF. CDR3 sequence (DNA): TGTGCCAGCAGCCAAGATTACAGACCGTTCACTGAAGCTTTCTTT.

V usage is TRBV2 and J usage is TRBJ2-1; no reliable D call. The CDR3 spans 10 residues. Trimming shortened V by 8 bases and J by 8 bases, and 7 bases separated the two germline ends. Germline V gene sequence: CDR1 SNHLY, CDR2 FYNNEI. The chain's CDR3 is CASSGYEQFF. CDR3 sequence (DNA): TGTGCCAGCTCCGGTTATGAGCAGTTCTTC.

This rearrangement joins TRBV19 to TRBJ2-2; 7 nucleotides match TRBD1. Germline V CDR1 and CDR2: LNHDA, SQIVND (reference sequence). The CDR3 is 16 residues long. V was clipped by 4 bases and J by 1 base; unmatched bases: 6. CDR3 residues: CASSTPGQLNTGELFF. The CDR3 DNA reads TGTGCCAGTAGTACGCCGGGACAGCTGAACACCGGGGAGCTGTTTTTT.

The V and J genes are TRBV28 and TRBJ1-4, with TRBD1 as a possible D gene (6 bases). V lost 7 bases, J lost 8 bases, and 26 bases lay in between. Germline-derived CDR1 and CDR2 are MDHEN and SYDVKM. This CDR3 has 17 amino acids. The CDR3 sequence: CASTPGGGQTLREKLFF. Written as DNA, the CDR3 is TGTGCCAGCACCCCGGGCGGGGGGCAAACGTTGCGGGAAAAACTGTTTTTT.

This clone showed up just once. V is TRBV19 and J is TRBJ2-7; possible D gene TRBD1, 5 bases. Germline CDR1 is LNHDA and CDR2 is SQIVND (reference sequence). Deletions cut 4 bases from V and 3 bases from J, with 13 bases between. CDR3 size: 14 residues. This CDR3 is CASSTLTGGYEQYF. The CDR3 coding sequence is TGTGCCAGTAGTACCCTCACAGGCGGCTACGAGCAGTACTTC.

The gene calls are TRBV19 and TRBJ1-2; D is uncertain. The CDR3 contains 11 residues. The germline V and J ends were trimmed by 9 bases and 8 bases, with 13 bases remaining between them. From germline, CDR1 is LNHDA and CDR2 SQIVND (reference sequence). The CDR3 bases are TGTGCCAGCTTCGGGTATGCGGGCTACACCTTC. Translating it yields CASFGYAGYTF.

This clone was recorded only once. The CDR3: CASSQDPGSRDEQYF. CDR3 nucleotide sequence: TGTGCCAGCAGCCAAGATCCCGGGAGCAGGGACGAGCAGTACTTC. The chain links TRBV4-2 to TRBJ2-7; tentative D call: TRBD2 (6 bases). CDR3 length equals 15 residues. Trimming pared 0 bases from V and 5 bases from J, leaving 14 bases between. Germline CDR1 LGHNA, CDR2 YNFKEQ.

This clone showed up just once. The CDR3 loop reads CASGSGLASEQYF. The CDR3 DNA is TGTGCTAGTGGGTCCGGACTAGCGTCCGAGCAGTACTTC. The genes are TRBV12-5 and TRBJ2-7, with 9 bases that match TRBD2. CDR3 length: 13 residues. After removal of 6 bases from V and 6 bases from J, the junction contained 6 bases not matched to a gene. From germline, CDR1 is LGHNT and CDR2 FRNRAP.

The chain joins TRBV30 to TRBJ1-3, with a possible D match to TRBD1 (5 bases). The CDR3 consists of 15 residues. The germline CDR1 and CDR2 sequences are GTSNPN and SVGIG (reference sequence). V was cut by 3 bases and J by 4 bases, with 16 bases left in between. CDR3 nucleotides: TGTGCCTGGAGACAGGCGGGTGTGGTAGGAAACACCATATATTTT. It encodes CAWRQAGVVGNTIYF.

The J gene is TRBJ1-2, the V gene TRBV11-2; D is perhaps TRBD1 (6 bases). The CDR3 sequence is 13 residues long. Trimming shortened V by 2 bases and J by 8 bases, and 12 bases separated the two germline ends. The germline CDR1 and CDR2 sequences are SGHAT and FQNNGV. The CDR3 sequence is CASSLQGFEGYTF. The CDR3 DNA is TGTGCCAGCAGCTTACAGGGGTTTGAGGGCTACACCTTC.

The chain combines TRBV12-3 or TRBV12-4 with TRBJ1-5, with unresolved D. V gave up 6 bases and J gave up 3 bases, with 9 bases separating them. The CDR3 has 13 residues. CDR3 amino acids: CASSRNDNQPQHF. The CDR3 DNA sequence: TGTGCCAGCAGCCGAAATGACAATCAGCCCCAGCATTTT.

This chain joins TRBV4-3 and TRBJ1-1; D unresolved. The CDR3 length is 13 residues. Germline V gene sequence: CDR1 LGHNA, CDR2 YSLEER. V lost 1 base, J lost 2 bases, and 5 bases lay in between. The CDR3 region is CASSQGRNTEAFF. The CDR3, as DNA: TGCGCCAGCAGCCAAGGCCGTAACACTGAAGCTTTCTTT.

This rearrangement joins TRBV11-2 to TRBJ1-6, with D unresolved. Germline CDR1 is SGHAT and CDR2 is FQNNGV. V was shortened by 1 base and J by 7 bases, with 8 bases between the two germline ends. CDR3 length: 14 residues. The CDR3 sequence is CASSLAVGNSPLHF. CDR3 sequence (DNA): TGTGCCAGCAGCTTAGCGGTAGGGAATTCACCCCTCCACTTT.

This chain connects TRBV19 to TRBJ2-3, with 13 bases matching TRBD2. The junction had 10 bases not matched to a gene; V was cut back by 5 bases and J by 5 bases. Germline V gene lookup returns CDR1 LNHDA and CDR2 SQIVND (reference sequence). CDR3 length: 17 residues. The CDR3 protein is CASSPTGLAGSIDTQYF. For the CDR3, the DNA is TGTGCCAGTAGTCCTACGGGACTAGCGGGATCCATAGATACGCAGTATTTT.

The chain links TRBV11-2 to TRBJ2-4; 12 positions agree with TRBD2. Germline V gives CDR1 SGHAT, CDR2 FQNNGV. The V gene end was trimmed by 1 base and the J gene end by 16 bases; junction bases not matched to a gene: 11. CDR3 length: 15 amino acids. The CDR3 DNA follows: TGTGCCAGCAGCTTAGGGGGGACTAGCGGGCCTCCCGTATACTTC. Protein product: CASSLGGTSGPPVYF.

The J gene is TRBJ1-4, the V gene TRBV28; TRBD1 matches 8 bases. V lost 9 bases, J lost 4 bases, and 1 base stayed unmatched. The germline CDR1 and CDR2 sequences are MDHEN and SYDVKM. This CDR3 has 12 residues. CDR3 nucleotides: TGTGCCAGTGGACAGGGTAATGAAAAACTGTTTTTT. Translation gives CASGQGNEKLFF. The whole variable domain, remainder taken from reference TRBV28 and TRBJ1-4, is DVKVTQSSRYLVKRTGEKVFLECVQDMDHENMFWYRQDPGLGLRLIYFSYDVKMKEKGDIPEGYSVSREKKERFSLILESASTNQTSMYLCASGQGNEKLFFGSGTQLSVL.

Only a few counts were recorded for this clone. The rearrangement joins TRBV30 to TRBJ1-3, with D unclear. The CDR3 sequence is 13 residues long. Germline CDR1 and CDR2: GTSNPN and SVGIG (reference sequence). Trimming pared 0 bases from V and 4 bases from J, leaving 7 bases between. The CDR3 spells CAWSVGGGNTIYF. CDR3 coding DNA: TGTGCCTGGAGTGTAGGCGGAGGAAACACCATATATTTT.

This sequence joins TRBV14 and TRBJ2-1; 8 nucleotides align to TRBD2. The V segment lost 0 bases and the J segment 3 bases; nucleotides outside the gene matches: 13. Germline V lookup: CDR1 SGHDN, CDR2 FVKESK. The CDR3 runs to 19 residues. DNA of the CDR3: TGTGCCAGCAGCCAAGATGACGGGGTAGCGGGGACACTCTACAATGAGCAGTTCTTC. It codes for CASSQDDGVAGTLYNEQFF.

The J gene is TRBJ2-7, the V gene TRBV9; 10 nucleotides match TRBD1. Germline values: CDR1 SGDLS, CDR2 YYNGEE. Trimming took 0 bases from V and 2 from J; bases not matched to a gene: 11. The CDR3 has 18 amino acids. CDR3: CASSVGQGAWELTYEQYF. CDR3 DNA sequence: TGTGCCAGCAGCGTAGGACAGGGGGCGTGGGAGCTCACCTACGAGCAGTACTTC.

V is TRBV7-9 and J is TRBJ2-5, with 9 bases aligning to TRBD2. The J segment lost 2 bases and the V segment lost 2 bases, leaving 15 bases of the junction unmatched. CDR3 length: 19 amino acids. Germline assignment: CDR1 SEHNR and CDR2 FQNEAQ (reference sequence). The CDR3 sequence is CASSLFAGGTSKSQETQYF. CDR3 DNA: TGTGCCAGCAGCTTATTTGCGGGCGGGACTAGCAAATCACAAGAGACCCAGTACTTC.

The CDR3 protein is CASSPPGQGEKLFF. The CDR3 DNA reads TGTGCCAGCTCACCACCGGGACAGGGGGAAAAACTGTTTTTT. The chain is built from TRBV18 and TRBJ1-4, with 10 nucleotides matching TRBD1. V was clipped by 0 bases and J by 8 bases; unmatched bases: 0. Germline V gene data show CDR1 as KGHSH and CDR2 as LQKENI. This CDR3 spans 14 amino acids.